These T cell receptor beta chains were read from a single sample in a study of T-cell memory formation after mild COVID-19. TCRdb redid the calling of the 5' RACE reads with MiXCR, one entry per CDR3 protein. The data show about 50,000 distinct CDR3 sequences, around 12% seen once. The material sequenced was PBMCs or a T cell subset sorted from them (not recorded which). Receptors were obtained from a man between 18 and 29 years old who had mild COVID-19 (a few samples of this study predate the infection). Cell type and time point are not known. CDR3s include the opening cysteine and the closing phenylalanine or tryptophan. The D gene is left open where the match is weak. Clone size is given for some rows only: seen once, a few or many times, or a class if the clone is expanded.

TRBJ1-2,many,-,TRBV7-3,CASSLDRKDGYTF,TGTGCCAGCAGCTTAGATAGAAAGGACGGCTACACCTTC
TRBJ2-2,-,-,TRBV24-1,CATSDTRADTGELFF,TGTGCCACCAGTGATACCCGGGCCGACACCGGGGAGCTGTTTTTT
TRBJ2-3,few,-,TRBV29-1,CGGRRGVGTDTQYF,TGCGGCGGCCGCAGGGGCGTTGGAACAGATACGCAGTATTTT
TRBJ2-4,large,-,TRBV7-9,CASSLRGAKNIQYF,TGTGCCAGCAGCTTAAGAGGGGCCAAAAACATTCAGTACTTC
TRBJ1-2,once,-,TRBV20-1,CSARGGARNYGYTF,TGCAGTGCAAGAGGGGGGGCGCGGAACTATGGCTACACCTTC
TRBJ1-5,-,-,TRBV20-1,CSARAGSEQPQHF,TGCAGTGCTAGAGCTGGGAGTGAGCAGCCCCAGCATTTT
TRBJ2-3,-,-,TRBV7-3,CASSFSLGDTQYF,TGTGCCAGCAGCTTCAGTTTAGGGGATACGCAGTATTTT
TRBJ2-5,few,TRBD1,TRBV10-3,CAISDRGRETQYF,TGTGCCATCAGTGACAGGGGGCGGGAGACCCAGTACTTC
TRBJ2-7,many,TRBD1,TRBV4-1,CASSPIGTGAAYEQYF,TGCGCCAGCAGCCCGATCGGGACAGGGGCGGCCTACGAGCAGTACTTC
TRBJ2-4,many,TRBD2,TRBV29-1,CSVQGLAGSKNIQYF,TGCAGCGTGCAAGGACTAGCGGGGTCCAAAAACATTCAGTACTTC
TRBJ2-5,many,TRBD1,TRBV7-2,CASSPWTGGYQETQYF,TGTGCCAGCAGCCCCTGGACAGGGGGCTACCAAGAGACCCAGTACTTC
TRBJ1-5,-,-,TRBV4-1,CASSPGGNQPQHF,TGCGCCAGCAGCCCCGGGGGCAATCAGCCCCAGCATTTT
TRBJ1-1,-,TRBD1,TRBV5-5,CASRRTGNVEAFF,TGTGCCAGCAGGCGGACAGGCAACGTTGAAGCTTTCTTT
TRBJ2-1,many,-,TRBV12-3/TRBV12-4,CASSEPGRAHNEQFF,TGTGCCAGCAGTGAGCCGGGAAGAGCCCACAATGAGCAGTTCTTC
TRBJ2-7,many,-,TRBV6-5,CASRPSLASHEQYF,TGTGCCAGCAGACCCTCCCTAGCGAGCCACGAGCAGTACTTC
TRBJ1-1,-,-,TRBV6-1,CASSERNRENTEAFF,TGTGCCAGCAGTGAAAGGAACAGGGAGAACACTGAAGCTTTCTTT
TRBJ2-1,many,-,TRBV2,CASPPGQDPGEQFF,TGTGCCAGCCCCCCGGGACAAGACCCTGGTGAGCAGTTCTTC
TRBJ1-2,-,-,TRBV12-3/TRBV12-4,CASRAGSYGYTF,TGTGCCAGCAGAGCAGGGTCCTATGGCTACACCTTC
TRBJ1-4,few,-,TRBV10-3,CAISLGAGEKLFF,TGTGCCATCAGTCTGGGGGCGGGAGAAAAACTGTTTTTT
TRBJ2-5,few,TRBD2,TRBV20-1,CSARGVLAGRVQETQYF,TGCAGTGCTAGAGGCGTACTAGCGGGGCGAGTCCAAGAGACCCAGTACTTC
TRBJ2-5,many,-,TRBV5-1,CASSLADARETQYF,TGCGCCAGCAGCTTGGCCGACGCGAGGGAGACCCAGTACTTC
TRBJ2-1,few,TRBD2,TRBV10-2,CASRTSGGDLGQFF,TGCGCCAGCAGAACTAGCGGGGGGGACCTTGGGCAGTTCTTC
TRBJ2-4,-,TRBD2,TRBV2,CASGIAGADIQYF,TGTGCCAGCGGAATAGCGGGGGCGGACATTCAGTACTTC
TRBJ2-4,-,-,TRBV12-3/TRBV12-4,CASSFEGTKNIQYF,TGTGCCAGCAGTTTCGAAGGAACCAAAAACATTCAGTACTTC
TRBJ2-3,-,-,TRBV4-1,CASSQDFTAASTDTQYF,TGCGCCAGCAGCCAAGATTTTACGGCAGCTTCAACAGATACGCAGTATTTT
TRBJ1-5,-,-,TRBV20-1,CSARESLGAQGNQPQHF,TGCAGTGCTAGAGAATCGCTAGGGGCACAGGGCAATCAGCCCCAGCATTTT
TRBJ1-1,few,-,TRBV29-1,CSVDGGYTEAFF,TGCAGCGTTGATGGGGGTTACACTGAAGCTTTCTTT
TRBJ2-1,-,TRBD2,TRBV7-2,CASSSGGLAGGSYNEQFF,TGTGCCAGCAGCTCCGGGGGACTAGCGGGGGGCTCCTACAATGAGCAGTTCTTC
TRBJ2-2,many,TRBD2,TRBV5-1,CASRELAGVHTGELFF,TGCGCCAGCCGGGAACTAGCGGGGGTTCACACCGGGGAGCTGTTTTTT
TRBJ1-6,-,-,TRBV6-6,CASSYTAGNNSPLHF,TGTGCCAGCAGTTATACGGCAGGCAATAATTCACCCCTCCACTTT
TRBJ2-2,-,-,TRBV19,CASSIGRASTGELFF,TGTGCCAGTAGTATTGGCAGGGCTAGCACCGGGGAGCTGTTTTTT
TRBJ1-5,few,-,TRBV3-1,CASSQGALSNQPQHF,TGTGCCAGCAGCCAAGGGGCTTTAAGCAATCAGCCCCAGCATTTT
TRBJ1-2,many,-,TRBV20-1,CSADPAGDYGYTF,TGCAGTGCTGACCCGGCCGGGGACTATGGCTACACCTTC
TRBJ2-7,few,-,TRBV27,CASSSLGGREYF,TGTGCCAGCAGTTCCCTTGGGGGGCGCGAGTACTTC
TRBJ1-6,few,-,TRBV28,CASSPVRLNSPLHF,TGTGCCAGCAGTCCTGTTCGACTTAATTCACCCCTCCACTTT
TRBJ2-7,few,-,TRBV3-1,CASMGGGSEQYF,TGTGCCAGCATGGGTGGGGGATCCGAGCAGTACTTC
TRBJ1-1,few,-,TRBV29-1,CSGEGSVNTEAFF,TGCAGCGGGGAGGGCAGCGTGAACACTGAAGCTTTCTTT
TRBJ1-5,many,-,TRBV29-1,CSVEDGRGGNQPQHF,TGCAGCGTTGAAGACGGGAGGGGAGGGAATCAGCCCCAGCATTTT
TRBJ1-4,once,-,TRBV10-3,CAISDGINEKLFF,TGTGCCATCAGTGATGGGATTAATGAAAAACTGTTTTTT
TRBJ2-3,-,-,TRBV18,CASSPPSTDTQYF,TGTGCCAGCTCACCCCCAAGCACAGATACGCAGTATTTT
TRBJ2-3,many,-,TRBV4-2,CASSQGLAQAAPGTDTQYF,TGTGCCAGCAGCCAAGGATTGGCCCAGGCAGCCCCTGGCACAGATACGCAGTATTTT
TRBJ2-4,-,-,TRBV7-9,CASSLGAGHLDIQYF,TGTGCCAGCAGCTTAGGGGCGGGGCATCTGGACATTCAGTACTTC
TRBJ1-5,few,-,TRBV4-1,CASSQEGRAQPQHF,TGCGCCAGCAGCCAAGAAGGTAGGGCTCAGCCCCAGCATTTT
TRBJ1-1,few,-,TRBV7-2,CASSAPGLLNTEAFF,TGTGCCAGCAGCGCCCCGGGACTCCTGAACACTGAAGCTTTCTTT
TRBJ1-1,few,-,TRBV25-1,CASSEIRNTEAFF,TGTGCCAGCAGTGAAATAAGGAACACTGAAGCTTTCTTT
TRBJ1-2,-,-,TRBV7-2,CASSLGRVDGYTF,TGTGCCAGCAGCTTGGGCAGGGTGGATGGCTACACCTTC
TRBJ2-3,few,-,TRBV7-8,CASSPGDYTDTQYF,TGTGCCAGCAGCCCAGGAGACTACACAGATACGCAGTATTTT
TRBJ1-6,few,-,TRBV6-6,CASSHLKGYSPLHF,TGTGCCAGCAGCCACTTGAAGGGCTATTCACCCCTCCACTTT
TRBJ2-3,many,-,TRBV4-1,CASSQETSPSTDTQYF,TGCGCCAGCAGCCAAGAAACTAGCCCAAGCACAGATACGCAGTATTTT
TRBJ1-1,many,-,TRBV5-1,CASSLEGKDTEAFF,TGCGCCAGCAGCTTGGAGGGGAAGGACACTGAAGCTTTCTTT
TRBJ1-1,-,TRBD1,TRBV3-1,CASSQPGQGSLGAFF,TGTGCCAGCAGCCAACCGGGACAGGGGAGCCTCGGGGCTTTCTTT